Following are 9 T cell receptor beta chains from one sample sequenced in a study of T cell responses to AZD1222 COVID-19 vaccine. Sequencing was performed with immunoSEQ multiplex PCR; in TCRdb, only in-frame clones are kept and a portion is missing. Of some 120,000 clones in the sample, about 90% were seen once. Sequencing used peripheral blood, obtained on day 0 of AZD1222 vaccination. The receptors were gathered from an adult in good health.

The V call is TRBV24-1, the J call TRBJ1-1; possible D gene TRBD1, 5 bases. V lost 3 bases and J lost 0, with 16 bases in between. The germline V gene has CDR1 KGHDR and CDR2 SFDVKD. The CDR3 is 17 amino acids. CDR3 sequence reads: CATSDPSGGDLNTEAFF. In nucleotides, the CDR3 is TGTGCCACCAGTGATCCTTCGGGGGGGGACCTGAACACTGAAGCTTTCTTT.

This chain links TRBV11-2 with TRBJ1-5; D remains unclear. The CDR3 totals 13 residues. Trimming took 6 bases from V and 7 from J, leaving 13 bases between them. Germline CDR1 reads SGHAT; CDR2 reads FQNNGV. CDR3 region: CASSHGLEQPQHF. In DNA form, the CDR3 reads TGTGCCAGCAGTCACGGGCTTGAGCAGCCCCAGCATTTT. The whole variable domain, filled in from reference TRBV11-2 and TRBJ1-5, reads EAGVAQSPRYKIIEKRQSVAFWCNPISGHATLYWYQQILGQGPKLLIQFQNNGVVDDSQLPKDRFSAERLKGVDSTLKIQPAKLEDSAVYLCASSHGLEQPQHFGDGTRLSIL.

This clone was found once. CDR3: CASSSASASYNEQFF. CDR3 DNA: TGCGCCAGCTCTTCCGCTAGCGCCTCCTACAATGAGCAGTTCTTC. The chain couples TRBV5-1 to TRBJ2-1; TRBD2 is a possible D gene (6 bases). Trimming took 7 bases from V and 0 from J, leaving 14 bases between them. The CDR3 runs to 15 residues. Germline CDR1 reads SGHRS; CDR2 reads YFSETQ.

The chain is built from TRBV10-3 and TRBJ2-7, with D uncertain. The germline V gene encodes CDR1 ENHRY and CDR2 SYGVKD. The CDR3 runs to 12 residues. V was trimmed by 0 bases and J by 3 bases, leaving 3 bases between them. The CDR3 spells CAISESRYEQYF. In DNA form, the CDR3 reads TGTGCCATCAGTGAGTCCCGCTACGAGCAGTACTTC.

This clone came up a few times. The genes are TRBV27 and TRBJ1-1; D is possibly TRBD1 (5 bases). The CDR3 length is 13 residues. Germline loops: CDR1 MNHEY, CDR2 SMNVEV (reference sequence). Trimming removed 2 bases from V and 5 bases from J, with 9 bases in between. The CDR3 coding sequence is TGTGCCAGCAGTTTAGGGGGGGGGACTGAAGCTTTCTTT. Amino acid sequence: CASSLGGGTEAFF.

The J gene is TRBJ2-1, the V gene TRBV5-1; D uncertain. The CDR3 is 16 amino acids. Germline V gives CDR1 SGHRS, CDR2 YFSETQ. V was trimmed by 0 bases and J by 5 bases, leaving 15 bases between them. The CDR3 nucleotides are TGCGCCAGCAGCTTGGCCTCGGCACCCCAGAACAATGAGCAGTTCTTC. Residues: CASSLASAPQNNEQFF.

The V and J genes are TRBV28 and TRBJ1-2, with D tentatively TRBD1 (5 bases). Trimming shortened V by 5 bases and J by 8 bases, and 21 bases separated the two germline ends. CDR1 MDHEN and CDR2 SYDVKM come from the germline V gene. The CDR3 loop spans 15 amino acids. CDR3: CASSPSGTGSGGYTF. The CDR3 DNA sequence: TGTGCCAGCAGTCCCTCCGGGACGGGATCAGGCGGCTACACCTTC.

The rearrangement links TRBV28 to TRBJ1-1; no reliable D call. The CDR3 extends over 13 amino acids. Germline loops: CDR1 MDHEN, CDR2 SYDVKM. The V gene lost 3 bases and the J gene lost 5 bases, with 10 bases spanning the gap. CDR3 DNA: TGTGCCAGCAGTTTGGGAGGGTTTACTGAAGCTTTCTTT. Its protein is CASSLGGFTEAFF.

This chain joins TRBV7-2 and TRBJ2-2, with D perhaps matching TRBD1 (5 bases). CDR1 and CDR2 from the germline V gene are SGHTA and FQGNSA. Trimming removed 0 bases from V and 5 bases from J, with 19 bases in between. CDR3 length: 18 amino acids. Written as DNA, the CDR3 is TGTGCCAGCAGCTTAGCGCAGGGTGCCCGAGGACCTACCGGGGAGCTGTTTTTT. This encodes CASSLAQGARGPTGELFF.